The 14 T cell receptor beta chains given below trace back to one sample, sequenced in a study of blood T cell repertoires in COVID-19. Assay: immunoSEQ multiplex PCR; the TCRdb copy retains only in-frame clones and omits some. The sample has about 140,000 clones, 75% to 85% seen once. The sample taken for sequencing was peripheral blood. The receptors come from an elderly woman with active or convalescent COVID-19.

V is TRBV25-1 and J is TRBJ2-3, with 8 nucleotides matching TRBD1. CDR3 length: 16 residues. Per germline, CDR1 MGHDK and CDR2 SYGVNS. V dropped 5 bases and J dropped 5; count of bases not matched to a gene: 12. CDR3: CASSHIRTGKQDTQYF. CDR3 DNA: TGTGCCAGCAGTCATATCAGGACAGGGAAACAAGATACGCAGTATTTT. The variable domain in full, completed from reference TRBV25-1 and TRBJ2-3, reads EADIYQTPRYLVIGTGKKITLECSQTMGHDKMYWYQQDPGMELHLIHYSYGVNSTEKGDLSSESTVSRIRTEHFPLTLESARPSHTSQYLCASSHIRTGKQDTQYFGPGTRLTVL.

V is TRBV6-2 or TRBV6-3 and J is TRBJ2-5; tentatively, D is TRBD1 (5 bases). This CDR3 region has 14 residues. The V gene lost 6 bases and the J gene lost 2 bases, with 13 bases spanning the gap. Germline V gives CDR1 MNHEY, CDR2 SVGEGT. The CDR3 sequence is CASRPFTGQETQYF. The DNA for the CDR3 is TGTGCCAGCAGGCCTTTTACAGGTCAAGAGACCCAGTACTTC.

This chain's CDR3 is CASSMPWPEEAFF. CDR3 sequence (DNA): TGTGCCAGCAGCATGCCCTGGCCAGAAGAAGCTTTCTTT. The chain couples TRBV7-9 to TRBJ1-1; D is unresolved. Trimming shortened V by 5 bases and J by 8 bases, and 15 bases separated the two germline ends. From germline, CDR1 is SEHNR and CDR2 FQNEAQ (reference sequence). The CDR3 spans 13 residues.

This clone was picked up a small number of times. This chain links TRBV5-1 with TRBJ2-2, with 10 bases aligning to TRBD1. Germline lookup yields CDR1 SGHRS and CDR2 YFSETQ. J gave up 6 bases and V 0 bases, and 11 bases lay outside the gene matches. This CDR3 region has 18 residues. CDR3 sequence reads: CASSLATGGLEGSGELFF. DNA for the CDR3: TGCGCCAGCAGCTTGGCGACAGGGGGCCTTGAAGGTTCCGGGGAGCTGTTTTTT.

This clone has more than one count but fewer than ten. The CDR3 DNA reads as TGTGCCTGGAGTGTGCACAGGGGAACTTATAGCAATCAGCCCCAGCATTTT. Its translation: CAWSVHRGTYSNQPQHF. The chain uses TRBV30 and TRBJ1-5, with 7 bases matching TRBD1. J was trimmed by 0 bases and V by 0 bases; bases with no gene match: 8. The CDR3 runs to 17 residues. Germline V gives CDR1 GTSNPN, CDR2 SVGIG (reference sequence).

This clone came up a few times. V gene TRBV4-2 combines with J gene TRBJ2-6; tentative D call: TRBD1 (5 bases). The V end lost 1 base, the J end lost 0 bases, and 13 bases lay between the germline ends. The germline gives CDR1 LGHNA, CDR2 YNFKEQ. The CDR3 consists of 18 residues. The CDR3 DNA sequence: TGTGCCAGCAGCCAAGGCGAACAGGCAACCTCTGGGGCCAACGTCCTGACTTTC. Protein: CASSQGEQATSGANVLTF.

The chain is built from TRBV7-6 and TRBJ2-5; TRBD1 is a possible D gene (5 bases). V was trimmed by 3 bases and J by 2 bases, leaving 13 bases between them. The length of the CDR3 is 15 residues. The germline CDR1 and CDR2 sequences are SGHVS and FNYEAQ. The CDR3 bases are TGTGCCAGCAGCTTGAGCCAGGGTGGGCAAGAGACCCAGTACTTC. The encoded protein is CASSLSQGGQETQYF.

This chain connects TRBV5-1 to TRBJ1-1, with D perhaps matching TRBD1 (6 bases). Germline loops: CDR1 SGHRS, CDR2 YFSETQ. V gave up 4 bases and J gave up 5 bases, with 15 bases separating them. This CDR3 is built from 14 residues. CDR3 sequence: CASSTTGWDTEAFF. In DNA, the CDR3 is TGCGCCAGCAGCACTACAGGGTGGGATACTGAAGCTTTCTTT.

This clone has more than one count but fewer than ten. The V call is TRBV7-3, the J call TRBJ2-2; 7 bases line up with TRBD2. In germline, CDR1 is SGHTA, CDR2 FQGTGA. The CDR3 sequence is 15 residues long. Trimming cost V 1 base and J 8 bases; bases outside gene matches: 7. CDR3: CASSLSGTTPGELFF. Here the CDR3 DNA reads TGTGCCAGCAGCTTAAGTGGGACTACCCCTGGGGAGCTGTTTTTT.

This clone has just a few counts. The chain couples TRBV25-1 to TRBJ1-1; no definite D call. The V end was cut by 6 bases, the J end by 6 bases, with 14 bases between. The length of the CDR3 is 13 residues. Germline V gives CDR1 MGHDK, CDR2 SYGVNS. CDR3 loop: CASRKAGEAEAFF. The CDR3 DNA reads TGTGCCAGCAGAAAGGCTGGGGAGGCTGAAGCTTTCTTT.

J is TRBJ2-7 and V is TRBV28; tentative D call: TRBD2 (5 bases). The V end lost 2 bases, the J end lost 0 bases, and 8 bases lay between the germline ends. The CDR3 spans 14 residues. Germline CDR1 and CDR2: MDHEN and SYDVKM. The CDR3 region is CASSLTGISYEQYF. The CDR3 nucleotides read TGTGCCAGCAGTTTAACGGGGATCTCCTACGAGCAGTACTTC.

CDR3 in amino acids: CASSLGAGPKVYEQYF. In nucleotides, the CDR3 is TGTGCCAGCAGCTTAGGGGCAGGGCCAAAGGTCTACGAGCAGTACTTC. The chain carries TRBV11-2 and TRBJ2-7; a weak D match, TRBD1 (5 bases). V lost 1 base, J lost 3 bases, and 16 bases lay in between. CDR1 and CDR2 from the germline V gene are SGHAT and FQNNGV. The CDR3 extends over 16 amino acids.

The chain has TRBV7-2 and TRBJ2-5; a possible D gene is TRBD2 (5 bases). Germline values: CDR1 SGHTA, CDR2 FQGNSA. Between the trimmed V and J ends, which lost 9 bases and 6 bases, there was a span of 14 bases. CDR3 length equals 12 residues. CDR3 bases: TGTGCCAGTTCACTAGAGAGCAAGACCCAGTACTTC. Protein sequence: CASSLESKTQYF.

The chain joins TRBV10-1 to TRBJ2-1; 8 bases map to TRBD2. Germline V gene lookup returns CDR1 WNHNN and CDR2 SYGVQD (reference sequence). J gave up 5 bases and V 2 bases, and 8 bases lay outside the gene matches. CDR3 length: 16 residues. The CDR3 sequence: CASSEGLSGGDNEQFF. DNA of the CDR3: TGCGCCAGCAGTGAGGGACTGAGCGGGGGTGACAATGAGCAGTTCTTC.